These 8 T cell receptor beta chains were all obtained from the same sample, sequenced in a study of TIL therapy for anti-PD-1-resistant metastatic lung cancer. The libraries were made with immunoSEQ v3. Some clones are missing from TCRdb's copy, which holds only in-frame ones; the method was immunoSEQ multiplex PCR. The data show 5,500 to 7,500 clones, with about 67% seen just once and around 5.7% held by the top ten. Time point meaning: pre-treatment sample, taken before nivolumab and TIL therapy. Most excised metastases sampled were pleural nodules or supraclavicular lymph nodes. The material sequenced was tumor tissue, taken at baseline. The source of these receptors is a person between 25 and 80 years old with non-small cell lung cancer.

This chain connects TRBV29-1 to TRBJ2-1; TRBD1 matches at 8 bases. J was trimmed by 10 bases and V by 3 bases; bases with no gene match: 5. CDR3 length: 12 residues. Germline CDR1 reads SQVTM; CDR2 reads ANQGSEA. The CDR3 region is CSVDIRDREQFF. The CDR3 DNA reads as TGCAGCGTTGATATCCGGGACAGGGAGCAGTTCTTC.

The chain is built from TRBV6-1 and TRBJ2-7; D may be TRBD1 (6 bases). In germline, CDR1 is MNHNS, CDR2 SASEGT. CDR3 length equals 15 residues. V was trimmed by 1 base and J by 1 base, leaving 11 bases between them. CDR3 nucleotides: TGTGCCAGCAGTGAAGATGGGGGCAGTTCCTACGAGCAGTACTTC. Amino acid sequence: CASSEDGGSSYEQYF.

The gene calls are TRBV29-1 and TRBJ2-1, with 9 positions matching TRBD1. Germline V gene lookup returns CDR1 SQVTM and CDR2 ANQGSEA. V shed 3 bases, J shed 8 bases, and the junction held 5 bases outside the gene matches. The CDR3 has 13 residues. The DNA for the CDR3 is TGCAGCGTTGAGGGACAGGGTATGTATGAGCAGTTCTTC. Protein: CSVEGQGMYEQFF.

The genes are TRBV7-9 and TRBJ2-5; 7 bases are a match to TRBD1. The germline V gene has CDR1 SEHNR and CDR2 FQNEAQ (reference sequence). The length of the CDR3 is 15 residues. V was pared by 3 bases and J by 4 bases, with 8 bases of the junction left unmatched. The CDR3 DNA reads TGTGCCAGCAGCTTCAACGGGGACAGTGGAGAGACCCAGTACTTC. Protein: CASSFNGDSGETQYF.

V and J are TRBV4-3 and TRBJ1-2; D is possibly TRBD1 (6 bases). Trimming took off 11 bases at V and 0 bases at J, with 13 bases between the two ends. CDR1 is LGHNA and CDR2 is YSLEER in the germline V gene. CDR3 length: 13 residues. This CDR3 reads CAGGAAANYGYTF. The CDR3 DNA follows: TGCGCCGGGGGGGCGGCAGCTAACTATGGCTACACCTTC.

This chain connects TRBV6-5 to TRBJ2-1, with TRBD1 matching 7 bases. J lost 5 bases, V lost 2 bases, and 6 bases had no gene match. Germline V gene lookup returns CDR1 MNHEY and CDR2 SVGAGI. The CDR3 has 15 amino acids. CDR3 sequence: CASSYPGQLHNEQFF. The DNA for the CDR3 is TGTGCCAGCAGTTACCCGGGACAGCTACACAATGAGCAGTTCTTC.

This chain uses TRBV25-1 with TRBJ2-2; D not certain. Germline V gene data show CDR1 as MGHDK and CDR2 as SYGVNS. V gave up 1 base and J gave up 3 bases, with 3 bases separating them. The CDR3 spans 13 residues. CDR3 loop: CASSEFYTGELFF. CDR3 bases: TGTGCCAGCAGTGAATTTTACACCGGGGAGCTGTTTTTT. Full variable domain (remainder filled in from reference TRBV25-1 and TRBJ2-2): EADIYQTPRYLVIGTGKKITLECSQTMGHDKMYWYQQDPGMELHLIHYSYGVNSTEKGDLSSESTVSRIRTEHFPLTLESARPSHTSQYLCASSEFYTGELFFGEGSRLTVL.

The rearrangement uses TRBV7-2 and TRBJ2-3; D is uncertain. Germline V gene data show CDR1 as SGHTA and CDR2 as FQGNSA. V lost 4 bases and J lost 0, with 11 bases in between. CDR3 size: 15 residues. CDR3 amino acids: CASSSNLFSTDTQYF. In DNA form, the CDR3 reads TGTGCCAGCAGCTCCAACCTTTTTAGCACAGATACGCAGTATTTT.